This paragraph reports one T cell receptor (beta chain). Its antigen is still unknown. The investigators amplified TCR beta CDR3 regions from RNA transcripts. HTBI primers were the set used in a first-round RT-PCR of the TCR CDR3. TCRdb redid the calling of the multiplex PCR reads with MiXCR, one entry per CDR3 protein. The data contain roughly 380,000 distinct CDR3 sequences, approximately 15% of them singletons. The definition of stable Graves' hyperthyroidism was no ophthalmopathy progression within 18 months. These data are taken from a study of T cells in Graves' hyperthyroidism and ophthalmopathy. Study results and caveats: The model foresaw ophthalmopathy a median about 6.1 months prior to onset. Ophthalmopathy was distinguished from stable hyperthyroidism by 13 V-J signatures.

This CDR3 region has 18 residues. Unmatched junction bases numbered 7, after V lost 6 bases and J lost 0 bases. Looked up from germline, CDR1 is SNHLY and CDR2 is FYNNEI. The sequencing sample was made of blood. The receptor was isolated from a woman in her fifties or sixties with Graves' hyperthyroidism. This chain uses TRBV2 with TRBJ2-3, with 15 nucleotides matching TRBD2. In DNA, the CDR3 is TGTGCCAGCAGCCCCAGGGGACTAGCGGGAGGTAGCACAGATACGCAGTATTTT. It yields the protein CASSPRGLAGGSTDTQYF.